The 9 T cell receptor beta chains listed next were all sequenced from one sample in a study of CD8 T cells in ankylosing spondylitis. TCRdb reanalysed the 5' RACE reads using MiXCR and keeps one entry per CDR3 protein. The sample yields 100,000 to 150,000 distinct CDR3 sequences, about a tenth seen once. Sequencing was performed on blood, either unsorted or a sorted T cell fraction (not recorded which). These receptors came from a male donor with ankylosing spondylitis or in good health (not recorded which).

This clonotype has at least ten counts. This chain connects TRBV20-1 to TRBJ2-5, with 12 bases lining up with TRBD2. Germline V lookup: CDR1 DFQATT, CDR2 SNEGSKA (reference sequence). V shed 7 bases and J 5 bases; nucleotides not matched to a gene: 8. This CDR3 is 14 amino acids long. CDR3 sequence: CSVQTSGSGETQYF. In nucleotides, the CDR3 is TGCAGTGTGCAGACTAGCGGGAGTGGGGAGACCCAGTACTTC.

This clonotype was seen repeatedly, ten times or more. V usage is TRBV5-1 and J usage is TRBJ2-2; D gene uncertain. Trimming cost V 1 base and J 3 bases, with 10 bases left between them. Germline CDR1 reads SGHRS; CDR2 reads YFSETQ. CDR3 size: 15 residues. In DNA, the CDR3 is TGCGCCAGCAGCTTGAGTGGCGCTTACACCGGGGAGCTGTTTTTT. Translating it yields CASSLSGAYTGELFF.

This clonotype was recorded at least ten times. The chain carries TRBV20-1 and TRBJ2-1; 8 bases map to TRBD1. Germline V gives CDR1 DFQATT, CDR2 SNEGSKA (reference sequence). CDR3 length: 13 amino acids. V was pared by 6 bases and J by 4 bases, with 5 bases of the junction left unmatched. CDR3 sequence: CSATQGAYNEQFF. In DNA, the CDR3 is TGCAGTGCCACGCAGGGGGCTTACAATGAGCAGTTCTTC.

This clonotype was observed at least ten times. The J gene is TRBJ2-1, the V gene TRBV12-3 or TRBV12-4, with 13 bases lining up with TRBD2. The CDR3 runs to 16 residues. The V segment lost 3 bases and the J segment 7 bases; nucleotides outside the gene matches: 6. The CDR3: CASSFWGTSGNNEQFF. CDR3 DNA sequence: TGTGCCAGCAGTTTCTGGGGGACTAGCGGGAATAATGAGCAGTTCTTC.

This clonotype has ten or more counts. The chain employs TRBV6-5 and TRBJ2-3; 7 bases fit TRBD1. The V gene's germline CDR1 is MNHEY and CDR2 SVGAGI. This CDR3 contains 16 residues. V dropped 4 bases and J dropped 0; count of bases not matched to a gene: 7. In DNA form, the CDR3 reads TGTGCCAGCAGTTCAGGGGACAGCCTGAGCACAGATACGCAGTATTTT. Translation gives CASSSGDSLSTDTQYF.

A remark on this clonotype: This may come from a read error, since a much larger clone is one base off. The rearrangement joins TRBV12-3 or TRBV12-4 to TRBJ1-1; 10 positions agree with TRBD1. The CDR3 spans 14 residues. V lost 1 base and J lost 10; bases outside the gene matches: 6. This chain's CDR3 is CASSLVGTGAGAFF. Written as DNA, the CDR3 is TGTGCCAGCAGTTTAGTTGGGACAGGGGCGGGAGCTTTCTTT.

The sample holds a few counts of this clonotype. This chain uses TRBV20-1 with TRBJ2-1, with D unresolved. Trimming took off 3 bases at V and 2 bases at J, with 14 bases between the two ends. The CDR3 is 15 amino acids. In germline, CDR1 is DFQATT, CDR2 SNEGSKA (reference sequence). The CDR3 spells CSASLNSGPYNEQFF. The CDR3 DNA reads TGCAGTGCTAGCCTCAACTCCGGACCCTACAATGAGCAGTTCTTC.

With regard to this clonotype: A much larger clone differs from this one at a single base, so this may be a read error. The genes are TRBV14 and TRBJ2-5, with a possible D match to TRBD1 (5 bases). CDR1 and CDR2 from the germline V gene are SGHDN and FVKESK. The CDR3 loop spans 17 amino acids. V shed 2 bases and J shed 5 bases, with 21 bases lying between them. CDR3 coding DNA: TGTGCCAGCAGCCAAAAGGGGCGGAGAAGTGCTCATGAGACCCAGTACTTC. Its translation: CASSQKGRRSAHETQYF. The variable domain in full, completed from reference TRBV14 and TRBJ2-5, reads EAGVTQFPSHSVIEKGQTVTLRCDPISGHDNLYWYRRVMGKEIKFLLHFVKESKQDESGMPNNRFLAERTGGTYSTLKVQPAELEDSGVYFCASSQKGRRSAHETQYFGPGTRLLVL.

There are many counts of this clonotype. The genes are TRBV20-1 and TRBJ2-7, with 13 positions matching TRBD2. V was clipped by 6 bases and J by 1 base; unmatched bases: 6. CDR1 DFQATT and CDR2 SNEGSKA come from the germline V gene (reference sequence). The CDR3 is 15 residues long. CDR3 sequence reads: CSAPKLAGGSYEQYF. CDR3 coding DNA: TGCAGTGCCCCCAAACTAGCGGGAGGGTCCTACGAGCAGTACTTC.